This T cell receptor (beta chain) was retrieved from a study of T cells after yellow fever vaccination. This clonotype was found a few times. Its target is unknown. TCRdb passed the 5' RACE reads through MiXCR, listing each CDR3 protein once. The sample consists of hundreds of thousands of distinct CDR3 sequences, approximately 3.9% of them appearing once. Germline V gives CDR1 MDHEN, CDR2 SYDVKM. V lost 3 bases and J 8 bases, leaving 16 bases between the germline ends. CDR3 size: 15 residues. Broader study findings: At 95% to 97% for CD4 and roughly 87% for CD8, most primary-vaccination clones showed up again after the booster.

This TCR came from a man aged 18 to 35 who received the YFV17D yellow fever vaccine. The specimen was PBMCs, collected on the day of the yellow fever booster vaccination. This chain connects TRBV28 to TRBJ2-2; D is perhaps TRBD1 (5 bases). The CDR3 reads CASSFLIRGTGELFF. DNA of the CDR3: TGTGCCAGCAGTTTTCTGATAAGGGGAACAGGGGAGCTGTTTTTT.